In its sample, the clone carrying this T cell receptor (beta chain) was seen once. Antigen: not known. This record belongs to a study of ipilimumab plus nivolumab after autologous stem cell transplantation. Overall study: Both relapsed and primary refractory DLBCL were included.

The V gene lost 4 bases and the J gene lost 0 bases, with 6 bases spanning the gap. The CDR3 has 13 residues. Germline V gene lookup returns CDR1 LNHDA and CDR2 SQIVND (reference sequence). Findings and caveats of the study: TCR repertoire, Treg phenotype and gut microbiota reportedly support more study of this approach.

Checkpoint therapy with ipilimumab 1 mg/kg began 14 to 28 days after transplant. Through week 26, nivolumab 3 mg/kg IV was given weeks 1, 4, 7, 10, then biweekly. Only in-frame clones appear in the TCRdb table, and some are missing; sequencing was by immunoSEQ multiplex PCR. The sample has 15,000 to 20,000 clones; more than 70% are singletons. The receptor's source is a male donor with diffuse large B-cell lymphoma. The chain is built from TRBV19 and TRBJ1-1, with D hard to call. Sample: PBMCs, taken in a trial of ipilimumab plus nivolumab as post-transplant consolidation. The CDR3 protein is CASSNVMNTEAFF. DNA of the CDR3: TGTGCCAGTAGTAACGTCATGAACACTGAAGCTTTCTTT.